This is a list of T cell receptor beta chains from one sample in a study of blood T cell repertoires in COVID-19. Only in-frame clones appear in the TCRdb table, and some are missing; sequencing was by immunoSEQ multiplex PCR. The sample yields 59,000 or so clones, 65% to 85% seen once. The source material was peripheral blood. These receptors all come from a man aged 55 to 70 with acute or convalescent COVID-19. The conserved cysteine and the conserved F or W are not part of the CDR3 here. A D gene is named only where the DNA matches it firmly.

v_gene | d_gene | CDR3aa
TRBV11-2 | . | ASSLELAAAQETQY
TRBV29-1 | TRBD1 | SVSLGQGYGYT
TRBV7-6 | TRBD2 | ASSRRTSGGAYEQY
TRBV9 | . | ASSVGGKNTGELF
TRBV7-9 | . | ASSLRETEAF
TRBV6-1 | . | ASSEVVGSGYT
TRBV7-9 | TRBD2 | ASSLKPGLAGGEQF
TRBV3-1/TRBV3-2 | TRBD2 | ASRLTSGSHEQY
TRBV7-9 | TRBD1 | ASSFYRGDNEKLF
TRBV11-2 | . | ASSLSHAPDEQY
TRBV5-4 | TRBD1 | ASSADRGTDTQY
TRBV29-1 | TRBD1 | SVGQGVDGYT
TRBV5-6 | TRBD1 | ASSPLGTGSHEQY
TRBV10-1 | . | ATPDSMNTEAF
TRBV28 | . | ASSSQPGEQY
TRBV7-2 | . | ASSPGWVRETQY
TRBV27 | . | ASSFFKNTEAF
TRBV28 | TRBD2 | ASSSGGAVYYEQF
TRBV9 | TRBD1 | ASREGTGGGSPLH
TRBV7-9 | TRBD1 | ASSWVGQAYEQY